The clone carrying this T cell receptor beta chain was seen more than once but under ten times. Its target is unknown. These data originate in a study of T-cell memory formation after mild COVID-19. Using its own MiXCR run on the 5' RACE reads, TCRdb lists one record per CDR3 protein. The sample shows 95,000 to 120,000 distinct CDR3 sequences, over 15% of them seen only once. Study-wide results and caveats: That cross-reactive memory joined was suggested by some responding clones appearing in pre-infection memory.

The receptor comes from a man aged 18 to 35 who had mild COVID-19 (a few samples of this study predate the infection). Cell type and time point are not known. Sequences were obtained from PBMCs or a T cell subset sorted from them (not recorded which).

CDR3 protein: CASSLAGTSGGALFF. CDR3 bases: TGCGCCAGCAGCTTGGCCGGGACTAGCGGGGGGGCCTTGTTCTTC. The chain joins TRBV5-1 to TRBJ2-1; 16 bases line up with TRBD2. Germline V gene data show CDR1 as SGHRS and CDR2 as YFSETQ. The CDR3 extends over 15 amino acids. V shed 0 bases, J shed 15 bases, and the junction held 6 bases outside the gene matches.